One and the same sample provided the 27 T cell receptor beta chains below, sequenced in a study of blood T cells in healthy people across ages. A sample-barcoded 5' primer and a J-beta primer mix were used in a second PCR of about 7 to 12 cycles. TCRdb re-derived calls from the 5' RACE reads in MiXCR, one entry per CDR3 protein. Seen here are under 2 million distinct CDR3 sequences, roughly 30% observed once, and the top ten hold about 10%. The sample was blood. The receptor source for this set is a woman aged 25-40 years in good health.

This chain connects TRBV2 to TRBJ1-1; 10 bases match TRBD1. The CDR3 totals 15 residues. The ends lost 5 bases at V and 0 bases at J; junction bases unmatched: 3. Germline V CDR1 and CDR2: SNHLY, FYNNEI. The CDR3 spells CASSRQGAMNTEAFF. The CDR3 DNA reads TGTGCCAGCAGTCGACAGGGGGCGATGAACACTGAAGCTTTCTTT.

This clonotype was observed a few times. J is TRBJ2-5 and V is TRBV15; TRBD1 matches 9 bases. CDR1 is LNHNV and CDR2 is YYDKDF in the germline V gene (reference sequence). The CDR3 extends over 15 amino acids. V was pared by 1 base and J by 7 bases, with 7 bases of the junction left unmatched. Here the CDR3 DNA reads TGTGCCACCAGCAGAGCTGACAGGGGGGAGTGGACCCAGTACTTC. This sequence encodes CATSRADRGEWTQYF.

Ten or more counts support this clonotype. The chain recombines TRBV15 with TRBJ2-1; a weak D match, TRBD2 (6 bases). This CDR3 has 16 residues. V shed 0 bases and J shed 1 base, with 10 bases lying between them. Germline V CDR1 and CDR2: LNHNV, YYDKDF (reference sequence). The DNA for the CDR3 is TGTGCCACCAGCAGAGATCGAGGGAGGTCCTACAATGAGCAGTTCTTC. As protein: CATSRDRGRSYNEQFF.

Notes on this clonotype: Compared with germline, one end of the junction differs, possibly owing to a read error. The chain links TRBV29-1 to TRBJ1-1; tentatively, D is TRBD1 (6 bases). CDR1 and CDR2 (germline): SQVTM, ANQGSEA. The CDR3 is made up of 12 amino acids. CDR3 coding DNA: TGCAGCTCCCGTGCCGGGGGCACTGAAACTTTCTTT. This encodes CSSRAGGTETFF.

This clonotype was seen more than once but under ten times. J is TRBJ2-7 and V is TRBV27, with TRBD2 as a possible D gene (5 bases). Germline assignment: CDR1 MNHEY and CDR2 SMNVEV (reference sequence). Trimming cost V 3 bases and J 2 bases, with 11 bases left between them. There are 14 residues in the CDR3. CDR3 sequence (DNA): TGTGCCAGCAGTTTTGGACTTTCAACCTACGAGCAGTACTTC. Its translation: CASSFGLSTYEQYF.

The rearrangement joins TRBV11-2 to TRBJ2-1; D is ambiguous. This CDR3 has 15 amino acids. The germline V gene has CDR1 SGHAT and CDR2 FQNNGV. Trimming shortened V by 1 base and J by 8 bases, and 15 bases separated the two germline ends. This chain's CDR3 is CASSLVAARRDEQFF. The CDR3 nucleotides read TGTGCCAGCAGCTTAGTGGCAGCCCGGCGCGATGAGCAGTTCTTC. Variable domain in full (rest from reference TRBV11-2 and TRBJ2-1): EAGVAQSPRYKIIEKRQSVAFWCNPISGHATLYWYQQILGQGPKLLIQFQNNGVVDDSQLPKDRFSAERLKGVDSTLKIQPAKLEDSAVYLCASSLVAARRDEQFFGPGTRLTVL.

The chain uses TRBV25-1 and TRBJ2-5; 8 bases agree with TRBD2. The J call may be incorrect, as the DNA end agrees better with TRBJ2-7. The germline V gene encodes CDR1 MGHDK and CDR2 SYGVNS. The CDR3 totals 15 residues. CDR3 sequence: CASSDRERGTNEQYF. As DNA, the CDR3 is TGTGCCAGCAGTGATAGGGAGCGGGGGACCAACGAGCAGTACTTC.

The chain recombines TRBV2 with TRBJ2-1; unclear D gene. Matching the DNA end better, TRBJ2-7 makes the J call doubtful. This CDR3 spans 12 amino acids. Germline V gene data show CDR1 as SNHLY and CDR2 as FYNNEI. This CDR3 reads CASGLLNNEQYF. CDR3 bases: TGTGCCAGCGGGCTCCTCAACAATGAGCAGTACTTC.

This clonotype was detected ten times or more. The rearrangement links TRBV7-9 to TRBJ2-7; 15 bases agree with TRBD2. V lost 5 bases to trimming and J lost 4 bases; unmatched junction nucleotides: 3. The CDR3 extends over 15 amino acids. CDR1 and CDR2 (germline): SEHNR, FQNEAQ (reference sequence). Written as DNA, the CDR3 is TGTGCCAGCAGCCCCGGGACTAGCGGGAGGTACGAGCAGTACTTC. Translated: CASSPGTSGRYEQYF.

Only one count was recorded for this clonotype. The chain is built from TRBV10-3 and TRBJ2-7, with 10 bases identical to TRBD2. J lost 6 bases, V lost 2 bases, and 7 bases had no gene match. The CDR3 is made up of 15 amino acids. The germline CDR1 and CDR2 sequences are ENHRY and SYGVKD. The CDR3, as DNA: TGTGCCATCAGTGAGGCAAGCGGGAGGGCCGGCGAGCAGTACTTC. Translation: CAISEASGRAGEQYF.

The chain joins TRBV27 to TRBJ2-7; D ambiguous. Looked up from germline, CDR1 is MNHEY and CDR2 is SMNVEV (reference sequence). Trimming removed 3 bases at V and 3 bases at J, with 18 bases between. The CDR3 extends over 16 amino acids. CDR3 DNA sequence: TGTGCCAGCAGTTTGAACGTTTACAGTACCATCTACGAGCAGTACTTC. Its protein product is CASSLNVYSTIYEQYF.

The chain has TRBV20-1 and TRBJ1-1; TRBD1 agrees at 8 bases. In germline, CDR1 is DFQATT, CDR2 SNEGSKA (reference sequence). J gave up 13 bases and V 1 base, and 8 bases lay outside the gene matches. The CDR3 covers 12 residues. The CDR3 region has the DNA TGCAGTGCTAGAGCTCGCGGACAGGGAAGTTTCTTT. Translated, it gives CSARARGQGSFF.

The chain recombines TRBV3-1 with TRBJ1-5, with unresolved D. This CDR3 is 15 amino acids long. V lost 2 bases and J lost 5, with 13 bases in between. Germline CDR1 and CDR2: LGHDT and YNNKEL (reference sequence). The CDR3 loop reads CASSQSGAVYQPQHF. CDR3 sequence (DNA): TGTGCCAGCAGCCAATCAGGTGCGGTCTATCAGCCCCAGCATTTT. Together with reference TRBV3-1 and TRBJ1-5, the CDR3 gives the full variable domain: DTAVSQTPKYLVTQMGNDKSIKCEQNLGHDTMYWYKQDSKKFLKIMFSYNNKELIINETVPNRFSPKSPDKAHLNLHINSLELGDSAVYFCASSQSGAVYQPQHFGDGTRLSIL.

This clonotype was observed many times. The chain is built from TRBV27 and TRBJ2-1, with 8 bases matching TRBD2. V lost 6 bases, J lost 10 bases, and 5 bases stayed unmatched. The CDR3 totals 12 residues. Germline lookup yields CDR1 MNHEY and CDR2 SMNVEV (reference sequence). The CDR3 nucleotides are TGTGCCAGCAGCCGGGGGGGGGGCGAGCAGTTCTTC. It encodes CASSRGGGEQFF.

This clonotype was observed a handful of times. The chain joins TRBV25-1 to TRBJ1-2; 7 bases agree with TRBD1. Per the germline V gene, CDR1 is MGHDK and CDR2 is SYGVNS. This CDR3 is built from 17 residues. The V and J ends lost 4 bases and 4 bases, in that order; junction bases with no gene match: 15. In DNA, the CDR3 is TGTGCCAGCAGTGCGTCCTACATGACAGGGCCTTCCTATGGCTACACCTTC. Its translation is CASSASYMTGPSYGYTF.

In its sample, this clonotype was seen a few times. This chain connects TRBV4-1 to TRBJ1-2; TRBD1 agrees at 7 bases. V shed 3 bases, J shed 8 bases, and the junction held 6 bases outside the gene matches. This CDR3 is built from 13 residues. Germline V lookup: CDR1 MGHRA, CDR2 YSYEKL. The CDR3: CASSHIGTEGYTF. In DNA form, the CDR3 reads TGCGCCAGCAGCCATATCGGGACAGAGGGCTACACCTTC.

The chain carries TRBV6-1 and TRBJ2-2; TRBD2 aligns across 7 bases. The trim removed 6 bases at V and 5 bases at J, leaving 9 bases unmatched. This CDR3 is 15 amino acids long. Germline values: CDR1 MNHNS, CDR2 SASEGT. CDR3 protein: CASRGFRGRTGELFF. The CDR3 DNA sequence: TGTGCCAGCAGGGGATTTCGCGGGAGAACCGGGGAGCTGTTTTTT.

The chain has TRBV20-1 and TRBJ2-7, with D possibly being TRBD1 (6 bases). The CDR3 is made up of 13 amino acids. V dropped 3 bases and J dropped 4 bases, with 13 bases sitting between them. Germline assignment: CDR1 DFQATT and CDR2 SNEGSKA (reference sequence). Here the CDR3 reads CSASQGHAYEQYF. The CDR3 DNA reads TGCAGTGCTAGCCAGGGGCATGCTTACGAGCAGTACTTC.

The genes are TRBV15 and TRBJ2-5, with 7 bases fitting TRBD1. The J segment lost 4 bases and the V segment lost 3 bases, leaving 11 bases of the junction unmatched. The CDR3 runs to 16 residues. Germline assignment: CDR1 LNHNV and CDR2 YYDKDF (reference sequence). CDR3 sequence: CATSRKTGRTTETQYF. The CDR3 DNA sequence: TGTGCCACCAGCAGGAAGACAGGGCGAACTACAGAGACCCAGTACTTC.

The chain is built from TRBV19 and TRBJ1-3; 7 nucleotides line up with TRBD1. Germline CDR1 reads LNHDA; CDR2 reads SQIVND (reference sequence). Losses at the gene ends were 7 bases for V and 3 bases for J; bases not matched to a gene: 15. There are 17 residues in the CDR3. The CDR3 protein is CASTSLQGRGFGNTIYF. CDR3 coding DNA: TGTGCCAGTACCTCTCTACAGGGGCGAGGCTTTGGAAACACCATATATTTT.

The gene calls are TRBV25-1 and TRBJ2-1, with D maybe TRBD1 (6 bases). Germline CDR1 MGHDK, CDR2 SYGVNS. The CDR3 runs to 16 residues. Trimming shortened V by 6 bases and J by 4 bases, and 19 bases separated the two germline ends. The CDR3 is CASRGWTVEKYNEQFF. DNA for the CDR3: TGTGCCAGCAGAGGGTGGACAGTTGAAAAATACAATGAGCAGTTCTTC.

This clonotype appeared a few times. The CDR3 nucleotides read TGTGCCAGCAGCCCCCAGGGCGGAGCCACTGAAGCTTTCTTT. Encoded protein: CASSPQGGATEAFF. This chain links TRBV6-5 with TRBJ1-1; possible D gene TRBD1, 5 bases. CDR1 is MNHEY, CDR2 SVGAGI, per germline. This CDR3 contains 14 residues. V was trimmed by 6 bases and J by 4 bases, leaving 15 bases between them.

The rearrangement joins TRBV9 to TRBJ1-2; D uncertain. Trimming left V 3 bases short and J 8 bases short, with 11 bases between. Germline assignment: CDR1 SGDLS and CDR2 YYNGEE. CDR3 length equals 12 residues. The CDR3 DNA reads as TGTGCCAGCAGCGGTCTGGCGCGGGGCTACACCTTC. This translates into CASSGLARGYTF.

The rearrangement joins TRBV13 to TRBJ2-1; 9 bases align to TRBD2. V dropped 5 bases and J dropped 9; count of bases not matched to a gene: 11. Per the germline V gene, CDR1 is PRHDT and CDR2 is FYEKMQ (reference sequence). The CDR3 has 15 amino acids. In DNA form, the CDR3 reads TGTGCCAGCAGCACCCTGGCTAGCGGGGATTTTGAGCAGTTCTTC. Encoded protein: CASSTLASGDFEQFF.

The CDR3 DNA reads TGTGCCAGCAGCTTATCGCCGACAGGGAATGAAAAACTGTTTTTT. Translation: CASSLSPTGNEKLFF. The chain is built from TRBV13 and TRBJ1-4; 7 positions match TRBD1. V was pared by 2 bases and J by 5 bases, with 5 bases of the junction left unmatched. CDR1 PRHDT and CDR2 FYEKMQ come from the germline V gene (reference sequence). This CDR3 is 15 amino acids long.

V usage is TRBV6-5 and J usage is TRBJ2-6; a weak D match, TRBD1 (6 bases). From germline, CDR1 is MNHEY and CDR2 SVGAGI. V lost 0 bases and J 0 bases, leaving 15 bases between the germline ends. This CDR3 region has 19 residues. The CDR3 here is CASSYSGGEALSGANVLTF. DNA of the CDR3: TGTGCCAGCAGTTACTCAGGGGGAGAGGCGCTCTCTGGGGCCAACGTCCTGACTTTC.

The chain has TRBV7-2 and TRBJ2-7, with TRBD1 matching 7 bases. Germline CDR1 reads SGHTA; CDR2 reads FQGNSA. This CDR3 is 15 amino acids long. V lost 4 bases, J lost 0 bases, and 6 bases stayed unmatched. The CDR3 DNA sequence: TGTGCCAGCAGCTCATTTGGGACAGTCTCCTACGAGCAGTACTTC. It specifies CASSSFGTVSYEQYF.